The entry below gives a single T cell receptor beta chain sequence along with its context. Its antigen is not identified. Unmatched junction bases numbered 5, after V lost 1 base and J lost 5 bases. Germline V CDR1 and CDR2: SGHRS, YFSETQ. This CDR3 is built from 15 residues. This record belongs to a study of shared clonotypes between healthy human individuals. Study-level findings and limits: In this cohort, only blood was sampled, and tissue repertoires likely differ.

The sorted-subset replicate PCRs were given roughly 200 ng DNA, which is some 29,000 T cell genomes. Using immunoSEQ multiplex PCR, the repertoire was profiled, and TCRdb retains in-frame clones only, with some absent. The top ten clones hold around 0.6% of a sample with 950,000 to 1,100,000 clones, around 78% of them seen once. Caucasian adults living in Nashville, Tennessee, provided all samples. The source is a man aged 18 to 29 in good health. Some clones in this sample may be carry-over from other donors' samples. Sequencing used memory CD4+ T cells from PBMCs. Subset denoted: CD45RA-negative fraction. The chain employs TRBV5-1 and TRBJ2-3, with 9 bases aligning to TRBD2. The CDR3 DNA follows: TGCGCCAGCAGCTTGTTCCTAGCGGGACAAGATACGCAGTATTTT. Amino acid sequence: CASSLFLAGQDTQYF.